What follows are 15 T cell receptor beta chains derived from one specimen sequenced in a study of technical replicates of blood from four donors. Sequencing was performed with immunoSEQ multiplex PCR; in TCRdb, only in-frame clones are kept and a portion is missing. The sample consists of about 75,000 clones, around 97% of them appearing once. Sequenced: T cells isolated from PBMCs. The receptors originated from a human donor in good health.

This clone is a singleton in its sample. The chain has TRBV6-1 and TRBJ1-5; D is unclear. Trimming stripped 2 bases from V and 7 bases from J, with 9 bases between. CDR3 length: 13 amino acids. Germline values: CDR1 MNHNS, CDR2 SASEGT. The CDR3 protein is CASSELSEQPQHF. Written as DNA, the CDR3 is TGTGCCAGCAGTGAACTATCGGAGCAGCCCCAGCATTTT.

The chain recombines TRBV7-6 with TRBJ1-1; D is unresolved. The CDR3 is made up of 18 amino acids. V was clipped by 1 base and J by 0 bases, with 18 bases between them. CDR1 SGHVS and CDR2 FNYEAQ come from the germline V gene. CDR3: CASSLEQPSPVVNTEAFF. The CDR3 nucleotides read TGTGCCAGCAGCTTAGAACAGCCCTCCCCGGTAGTGAACACTGAAGCTTTCTTT.

The chain recombines TRBV6-1 with TRBJ1-6, with D possibly TRBD1 on 6 matching bases. CDR1 and CDR2 from the germline V gene are MNHNS and SASEGT. The V and J ends lost 6 bases and 9 bases respectively, with 15 bases between them. The CDR3 extends over 14 amino acids. The CDR3: CASRMDRPPSPLHF. The DNA of the CDR3 is TGTGCCAGCAGGATGGACAGACCTCCTTCACCCCTCCACTTT.

The chain carries TRBV6-6 and TRBJ1-5; no reliable D call. This CDR3 is built from 13 residues. V lost 6 bases and J 0 bases, leaving 6 bases between the germline ends. CDR1 MNHNY and CDR2 SVGAGI come from the germline V gene (reference sequence). The CDR3 DNA is TGTGCCAGCAGCCGAGATAGCAATCAGCCCCAGCATTTT. Encoded protein: CASSRDSNQPQHF.

The chain employs TRBV14 and TRBJ2-7, with TRBD1 matching 7 bases. V lost 1 base and J lost 2; bases outside the gene matches: 2. Looked up from germline, CDR1 is SGHDN and CDR2 is FVKESK. CDR3 length: 14 amino acids. The CDR3 nucleotides read TGTGCCAGCAGCCAAGCGGGACAGCCCTACGAGCAGTACTTC. Translation: CASSQAGQPYEQYF.

This chain links TRBV6-1 with TRBJ1-4, with 7 bases matching TRBD1. CDR3 length: 13 amino acids. Germline values: CDR1 MNHNS, CDR2 SASEGT. The J segment lost 7 bases and the V segment lost 8 bases, leaving 7 bases of the junction unmatched. CDR3 in amino acids: CASLRGVGEKLFF. CDR3 coding DNA: TGTGCCAGCCTCAGGGGGGTAGGTGAAAAACTGTTTTTT.

The gene calls are TRBV5-1 and TRBJ2-7, with 9 positions matching TRBD2. From germline, CDR1 is SGHRS and CDR2 YFSETQ. Trimming removed 4 bases from V and 2 bases from J; junction bases left unmatched: 4. CDR3 length equals 14 residues. The CDR3 spells CASSSGGSPYEQYF. The CDR3 nucleotides are TGCGCCAGCAGCAGCGGGGGGTCCCCCTACGAGCAGTACTTC. The full variable domain, completed using reference TRBV5-1 and TRBJ2-7, is KAGVTQTPRYLIKTRGQQVTLSCSPISGHRSVSWYQQTPGQGLQFLFEYFSETQRNKGNFPGRFSGRQFSNSRSEMNVSTLELGDSALYLCASSSGGSPYEQYFGPGTRLTVT.

This clone showed up just once. The chain has TRBV2 and TRBJ1-6; TRBD1 aligns across 7 bases. There are 12 residues in the CDR3. Germline assignment: CDR1 SNHLY and CDR2 FYNNEI. The junction had 8 bases not matched to a gene; V was cut back by 4 bases and J by 17 bases. CDR3 sequence: CASSAGQLSFHF. The CDR3 DNA is TGTGCCAGCAGTGCGGGACAGCTTTCGTTCCACTTT.

The chain employs TRBV30 and TRBJ1-5; 7 bases match TRBD1. V trimming: 4 bases; J trimming: 5 bases; junction bases outside the gene matches: 8. The CDR3 is made up of 14 amino acids. Germline V CDR1 and CDR2: GTSNPN, SVGIG (reference sequence). CDR3 sequence: CAWNPAGGDQPQHF. CDR3 nucleotide sequence: TGTGCCTGGAACCCGGCAGGGGGAGATCAGCCCCAGCATTTT.

As DNA, the CDR3 is TGTGCCAGCAGCTTAGAGAGGGGGCGTGAGCAGTTCTTC. This translates into CASSLERGREQFF. The V and J genes are TRBV7-7 and TRBJ2-1, with 7 nucleotides matching TRBD1. CDR1 is SSHAT and CDR2 is FNYEAQ in the germline V gene (reference sequence). V shed 1 base, J shed 9 bases, and the junction held 3 bases outside the gene matches. The CDR3 spans 13 residues.

The rearrangement uses TRBV29-1 and TRBJ1-1; TRBD1 is a possible D gene (6 bases). Trimming stripped 5 bases from V and 0 bases from J, with 10 bases between. The V gene's germline CDR1 is SQVTM and CDR2 ANQGSEA. CDR3 size: 13 residues. This CDR3 reads CSVKGQLNTEAFF. The DNA for the CDR3 is TGCAGCGTTAAAGGACAGCTGAACACTGAAGCTTTCTTT.

CDR3 DNA sequence: TGTGCCAGCAGCTTGGCTGGGCAGCCCTCTGGAAACACCATATATTTT. It encodes CASSLAGQPSGNTIYF. This chain connects TRBV5-4 to TRBJ1-3; D unresolved. The CDR3 runs to 16 residues. The germline V and J ends were trimmed by 0 bases and 0 bases, with 10 bases remaining between them. The germline V gene has CDR1 SGHNT and CDR2 YYREEE (reference sequence). The full variable domain, its missing parts supplied by reference TRBV5-4 and TRBJ1-3, is ETGVTQSPTHLIKTRGQQVTLRCSSQSGHNTVSWYQQALGQGPQFIFQYYREEENGRGNFPPRFSGLQFPNYSSELNVNALELDDSALYLCASSLAGQPSGNTIYFGEGSWLTVV.

This chain joins TRBV4-1 and TRBJ1-6; 9 positions match TRBD1. The germline V gene encodes CDR1 MGHRA and CDR2 YSYEKL. CDR3 length equals 16 residues. J gave up 5 bases and V 3 bases, and 5 bases lay outside the gene matches. The CDR3 DNA reads TGCGCCAGCAGCCAGGGACGGACAGGGGATAATTCACCCCTCCACTTT. Its translation is CASSQGRTGDNSPLHF.

The genes are TRBV6-4 and TRBJ2-1; weak D call: TRBD2 (6 bases). Trimming removed 0 bases at V and 6 bases at J, with 12 bases between. The CDR3 consists of 15 residues. Germline CDR1 reads MRHNA; CDR2 reads SNTAGT. The CDR3, as DNA: TGTGCCAGCAGTGACTCTAGCGGTACCGGCAATGAGCAGTTCTTC. This translates into CASSDSSGTGNEQFF.

This rearrangement joins TRBV10-3 to TRBJ2-5; TRBD2 matches at 8 bases. Germline V gives CDR1 ENHRY, CDR2 SYGVKD. V shed 3 bases, J shed 5 bases, and the junction held 11 bases outside the gene matches. The CDR3 runs 16 residues. This CDR3 reads CAISESSGGRRETQYF. In nucleotides, the CDR3 is TGTGCCATCAGTGAAAGTTCGGGGGGGCGCCGGGAGACCCAGTACTTC.